These 26 T cell receptor beta chains were all obtained from the same sample, sequenced in a study of T-cell memory formation after mild COVID-19. Each CDR3 protein gets one entry after TCRdb re-called the 5' RACE reads with MiXCR. The sample yields 140,000 to 150,000 distinct CDR3 sequences, less than 20% seen once. The sequenced sample was PBMCs or a T cell subset sorted from them (not recorded which). Source of these receptors: an adult woman who had mild COVID-19 (a few samples of this study predate the infection). Cell type and time point are not known.

This clonotype was recorded many times. The chain joins TRBV6-2 or TRBV6-3 to TRBJ2-1, with D maybe TRBD1 (7 bases). Germline CDR1 is MNHEY and CDR2 is SVGEGT. Trimming pared 6 bases from V and 3 bases from J, leaving 15 bases between. This CDR3 spans 15 amino acids. In DNA form, the CDR3 reads TGTGCCAGCAGAAAGGAGGGGGCCAACTACAATGAGCAGTTCTTC. It codes for CASRKEGANYNEQFF.

There are a few counts of this clonotype. The chain combines TRBV19 with TRBJ1-2, with 7 positions matching TRBD1. The CDR3 spans 13 residues. Germline loops: CDR1 LNHDA, CDR2 SQIVND (reference sequence). The ends lost 9 bases at V and 7 bases at J; junction bases unmatched: 11. The CDR3 DNA reads as TGTGCCAGCAACCGGGACAGAGTCTCTGGCTACACCTTC. Translating it yields CASNRDRVSGYTF.

This clonotype was counted between two and nine times. CDR3 sequence reads: CSARVPPSGPFYGYTF. The CDR3 DNA is TGCAGTGCTAGAGTTCCACCCAGCGGACCATTCTATGGCTACACCTTC. The chain combines TRBV20-1 with TRBJ1-2; D unresolved. The CDR3 contains 16 residues. V lost 1 base to trimming and J lost 4 bases, with 19 bases between them. Germline V CDR1 and CDR2: DFQATT, SNEGSKA (reference sequence).

This clonotype came up a few times. V and J are TRBV29-1 and TRBJ2-1; weak D call: TRBD1 (6 bases). CDR1 and CDR2 from the germline V gene are SQVTM and ANQGSEA. The CDR3 length is 11 residues. The germline V and J ends were trimmed by 6 bases and 7 bases, with 10 bases remaining between them. The chain's CDR3 is CSVDRLNEQFF. CDR3 coding DNA: TGCAGCGTAGACAGGCTGAATGAGCAGTTCTTC.

This clonotype was seen more than once but under ten times. The chain couples TRBV20-1 to TRBJ1-1, with a tentative D call TRBD1 (5 bases). The CDR3 is 13 residues long. Germline V gene sequence: CDR1 DFQATT, CDR2 SNEGSKA (reference sequence). With 3 bases removed from V and 4 bases from J, the gap between germline ends came to 12 bases. The DNA for the CDR3 is TGCAGTGCTAGTCATCAGGGCGGCACTGAAGCTTTCTTT. Translation gives CSASHQGGTEAFF.

This clonotype appeared a few times. This chain's CDR3 is CASSVDRSTDTQYF. CDR3 coding DNA: TGTGCCAGCAGCGTGGACAGAAGCACAGATACGCAGTATTTT. The genes are TRBV7-2 and TRBJ2-3; TRBD1 might be the D (6 bases). The CDR3 has 14 residues. The V gene's germline CDR1 is SGHTA and CDR2 FQGNSA. The V end lost 5 bases, the J end lost 0 bases, and 9 bases lay between the germline ends.

V is TRBV6-5 and J is TRBJ2-7; D remains unclear. Germline CDR1 and CDR2: MNHEY and SVGAGI. The V and J ends lost 2 bases and 2 bases respectively, with 10 bases between them. The CDR3 runs to 14 residues. CDR3 coding DNA: TGTGCCAGCAGTTACGGGCGGTGGGCCTACGAGCAGTACTTC. Encoded protein: CASSYGRWAYEQYF.

The chain carries TRBV20-1 and TRBJ1-6; TRBD1 matches 8 bases. In germline, CDR1 is DFQATT, CDR2 SNEGSKA (reference sequence). J gave up 8 bases and V 1 base, and 7 bases lay outside the gene matches. CDR3 size: 15 residues. The CDR3 nucleotides read TGCAGTGCTAGAGTCAGGGGGCCCAAGCATTCACCCCTCCACTTT. This encodes CSARVRGPKHSPLHF.

Only a few counts were recorded for this clonotype. The CDR3, as DNA: TGTGCCAGCTCGCAACTCGGACAGGGGGCTACAGATACGCAGTATTTT. Protein product: CASSQLGQGATDTQYF. The chain recombines TRBV18 with TRBJ2-3, with 11 nucleotides matching TRBD1. Trimming at V came to 6 bases and at J to 3 bases, leaving 8 bases not matched to a gene. This CDR3 comprises 16 residues. The V gene's germline CDR1 is KGHSH and CDR2 LQKENI.

This clonotype appeared a few times. V is TRBV9 and J is TRBJ2-3; D unresolved. Per the germline V gene, CDR1 is SGDLS and CDR2 is YYNGEE. The CDR3 is made up of 16 amino acids. V lost 4 bases to trimming and J lost 6 bases, with 21 bases between them. The CDR3 DNA is TGTGCCAGCAGCCCGGGTACAGTCCTCTTAGGGGATACGCAGTATTTT. It translates to CASSPGTVLLGDTQYF.

The rearrangement joins TRBV3-1 to TRBJ2-7; D ambiguous. V lost 0 bases and J lost 0, with 6 bases in between. The CDR3 totals 14 residues. Germline V CDR1 and CDR2: LGHDT, YNNKEL (reference sequence). DNA for the CDR3: TGTGCCAGCAGCCAAGATTGGAGCTCCTACGAGCAGTACTTC. Amino acids: CASSQDWSSYEQYF.

This clonotype was detected a few times. V is TRBV20-1 and J is TRBJ2-3, with 8 positions matching TRBD2. CDR1 and CDR2 (germline): DFQATT, SNEGSKA (reference sequence). V lost 6 bases, J lost 1 base, and 3 bases stayed unmatched. The CDR3 totals 13 residues. The CDR3 loop is CSAKTSGTDTQYF. CDR3 in DNA: TGCAGTGCAAAGACTAGCGGCACAGATACGCAGTATTTT.

This clonotype was recorded a few times. The chain joins TRBV29-1 to TRBJ1-2; perhaps TRBD1 as D (6 bases). The CDR3 contains 13 residues. Trimming took off 7 bases at V and 4 bases at J, with 16 bases between the two ends. The germline CDR1 and CDR2 sequences are SQVTM and ANQGSEA. CDR3 loop: CSAQGGSTYGYTF. The CDR3 bases are TGCAGCGCCCAAGGGGGATCCACCTATGGCTACACCTTC.

This chain joins TRBV3-1 and TRBJ1-1, with D possibly matching TRBD1 (6 bases). The germline V gene encodes CDR1 LGHDT and CDR2 YNNKEL (reference sequence). The CDR3 loop spans 16 amino acids. Trimming removed 4 bases from V and 4 bases from J, with 19 bases in between. The CDR3 DNA sequence: TGTGCCAGCAGCCGGCTCTCGGGGGGGGCTGCCACTGAAGCTTTCTTT. This translates into CASSRLSGGAATEAFF.

This clonotype was seen at least ten times. CDR3 bases: TGTGCCAGCAGTACCAACAGGGGAAAAGCTTTCTTT. This translates into CASSTNRGKAFF. The chain couples TRBV25-1 to TRBJ1-1, with 7 bases that match TRBD1. Germline V gene lookup returns CDR1 MGHDK and CDR2 SYGVNS. This CDR3 region has 12 residues. With 5 bases clipped from V and 9 bases from J, the junction kept 6 bases outside the gene matches.

The chain couples TRBV12-3 or TRBV12-4 to TRBJ2-3, with D tentatively TRBD1 (6 bases). Trimming left V 3 bases short and J 2 bases short, with 12 bases between. This CDR3 has 15 amino acids. CDR3 sequence: CASSLTGLDTDTQYF. The CDR3 region has the DNA TGTGCCAGCAGTTTGACAGGCCTAGACACAGATACGCAGTATTTT.

This clonotype came up a few times. The chain employs TRBV20-1 and TRBJ2-1, with 12 bases identical to TRBD2. In germline, CDR1 is DFQATT, CDR2 SNEGSKA (reference sequence). This CDR3 spans 17 amino acids. V shed 3 bases and J 7 bases; nucleotides not matched to a gene: 13. In DNA, the CDR3 is TGCAGTGCTAGGTCCCCGGGACTAGCGGGCACCGTTAATGAGCAGTTCTTC. Its translation is CSARSPGLAGTVNEQFF.

V is TRBV10-3 and J is TRBJ2-5; unclear D gene. Germline CDR1 is ENHRY and CDR2 is SYGVKD. V was cut by 3 bases and J by 2 bases, with 13 bases left in between. The CDR3 runs 15 residues. This chain's CDR3 is CAISDEWRMQETQYF. As DNA, the CDR3 is TGTGCCATCAGTGACGAGTGGCGGATGCAAGAGACCCAGTACTTC.

This clonotype has a handful of counts. The gene calls are TRBV28 and TRBJ1-2; no clear D gene. The germline V gene has CDR1 MDHEN and CDR2 SYDVKM. Deletions cut 4 bases from V and 1 base from J, with 10 bases between. The CDR3 loop spans 14 amino acids. For the CDR3, the DNA is TGTGCCAGCAGTTCCCCGACCATTAACTATGGCTACACCTTC. This encodes CASSSPTINYGYTF.

Here the CDR3 DNA reads TGTGCCAGCGCCGCCGGCGTCACCGGGGAGCTGTTTTTT. Amino acids: CASAAGVTGELFF. J is TRBJ2-2 and V is TRBV6-6; the D is unclear. The V and J ends lost 8 bases and 4 bases respectively, with 11 bases between them. This CDR3 is 13 amino acids long. In germline, CDR1 is MNHNY, CDR2 SVGAGI (reference sequence).

This clonotype has only a few counts. This chain connects TRBV20-1 to TRBJ2-3, with 11 bases fitting TRBD2. CDR3 length: 14 residues. CDR1 is DFQATT and CDR2 is SNEGSKA in the germline V gene (reference sequence). The trim removed 3 bases at V and 4 bases at J, leaving 3 bases unmatched. CDR3 bases: TGCAGTGCTAGGACTAGCGGGATTGCAGATACGCAGTATTTT. Translating it yields CSARTSGIADTQYF.

This clonotype was seen only a few times. The V and J genes are TRBV7-2 and TRBJ2-1; D is unresolved. The germline V and J ends were trimmed by 3 bases and 3 bases, with 15 bases remaining between them. The germline gives CDR1 SGHTA, CDR2 FQGNSA. The CDR3 runs to 16 residues. Here the CDR3 DNA reads TGTGCCAGCAGCTTTTACTTCTCAACCAACTACAATGAGCAGTTCTTC. Protein: CASSFYFSTNYNEQFF.

This chain's CDR3 is CATSDSPSSGRTGELFF. In nucleotides, the CDR3 is TGTGCCACCAGTGATTCCCCTTCTAGCGGGAGGACCGGGGAGCTGTTTTTT. The chain links TRBV24-1 to TRBJ2-2; 11 bases agree with TRBD2. J was trimmed by 5 bases and V by 2 bases; bases with no gene match: 6. The V gene's germline CDR1 is KGHDR and CDR2 SFDVKD. CDR3 length: 17 residues.

This clonotype was detected only a few times. V and J are TRBV25-1 and TRBJ2-2; no clear D. Germline CDR1 reads MGHDK; CDR2 reads SYGVNS. The length of the CDR3 is 11 residues. V dropped 6 bases and J dropped 7 bases, with 6 bases sitting between them. Here the CDR3 reads CASRLIGELFF. The CDR3 bases are TGTGCCAGCAGACTCATCGGGGAGCTGTTTTTT.

This clonotype was detected a few times. The rearrangement links TRBV19 to TRBJ1-4, with D perhaps TRBD1 (5 bases). V lost 5 bases to trimming and J lost 7 bases, with 8 bases between them. This CDR3 region has 12 residues. Germline CDR1 LNHDA, CDR2 SQIVND (reference sequence). The DNA for the CDR3 is TGTGCCAGTAGTCCAGGGTCTGAAAAACTGTTTTTT. It yields the protein CASSPGSEKLFF.

This clonotype was found a few times. This chain links TRBV4-1 with TRBJ1-2; no definite D call. The CDR3 has 14 amino acids. Germline assignment: CDR1 MGHRA and CDR2 YSYEKL. V was cut by 1 base and J by 0 bases, with 6 bases left in between. DNA of the CDR3: TGCGCCAGCAGCCAAGGGCCGACTAACTATGGCTACACCTTC. This encodes CASSQGPTNYGYTF.